This T cell receptor (beta chain) stems from a study of chemoradiotherapy in HPV16-positive cancers. The overall study: Candidate HPV-specific clones and shared TCR motifs came from a couple of HPV16-positive patients.

Measured with immunoSEQ multiplex PCR; TCRdb has only the in-frame clones, and not every one. The sample contains some 1,900 clones, roughly nine tenths of which appear only once. Per germline, CDR1 SGHDT and CDR2 YYEEEE. The V end lost 0 bases, the J end lost 0 bases, and 0 bases lay between the germline ends. The CDR3 covers 12 residues. Samples were taken several times over chemoradiotherapy. Points on this clone: The antigen remains unidentified.

The study, taken as a whole, reports: During treatment, candidate HPV-specific clones and E7-related motifs expanded in tumor. The functional HPV-specific definition rests on just a couple of HPV16-positive patients.

This clonotype originated in a human donor with HPV-associated anogenital cancer. The source material was tumor tissue, sampled from a patient who underwent chemoradiotherapy. V usage is TRBV5-6 and J usage is TRBJ1-1; D is undetermined. CDR3 coding DNA: TGTGCCAGCAGCTTGGTGAACACTGAAGCTTTCTTT. Residues: CASSLVNTEAFF.